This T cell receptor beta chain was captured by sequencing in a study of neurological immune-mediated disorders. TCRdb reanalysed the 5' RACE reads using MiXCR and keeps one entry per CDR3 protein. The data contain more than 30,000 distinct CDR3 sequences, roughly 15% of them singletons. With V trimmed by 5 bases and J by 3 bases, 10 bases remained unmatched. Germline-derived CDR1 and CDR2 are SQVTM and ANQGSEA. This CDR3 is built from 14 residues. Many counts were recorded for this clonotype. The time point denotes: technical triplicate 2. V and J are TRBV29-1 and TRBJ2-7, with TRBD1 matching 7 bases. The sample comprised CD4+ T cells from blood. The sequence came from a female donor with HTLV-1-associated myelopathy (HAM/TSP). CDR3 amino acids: CSVRQGRGGYEQYF. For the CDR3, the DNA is TGCAGCGTTCGACAGGGTAGAGGAGGCTACGAGCAGTACTTC.